This T cell receptor beta chain was captured in a study of control samples from healthy donors and cancer patients. Clones were sequenced by immunoSEQ multiplex PCR, and TCRdb holds only the in-frame ones, with some missing. The table records about 89,000 clones, 70% to 90% of them present only once. V was clipped by 3 bases and J by 8 bases; unmatched bases: 6. The CDR3 has 14 amino acids. From germline, CDR1 is WNHNN and CDR2 SYGVQD (reference sequence). This TCR came from a woman aged 40 to 50 in good health. The J gene is TRBJ2-4, the V gene TRBV10-1; 8 bases are shared with TRBD2. Sequencing was performed on blood. CDR3 sequence (DNA): TGCGCCAGCAGTGAATCCGGGGGGGAGGACATTCAGTACTTC. It encodes CASSESGGEDIQYF.